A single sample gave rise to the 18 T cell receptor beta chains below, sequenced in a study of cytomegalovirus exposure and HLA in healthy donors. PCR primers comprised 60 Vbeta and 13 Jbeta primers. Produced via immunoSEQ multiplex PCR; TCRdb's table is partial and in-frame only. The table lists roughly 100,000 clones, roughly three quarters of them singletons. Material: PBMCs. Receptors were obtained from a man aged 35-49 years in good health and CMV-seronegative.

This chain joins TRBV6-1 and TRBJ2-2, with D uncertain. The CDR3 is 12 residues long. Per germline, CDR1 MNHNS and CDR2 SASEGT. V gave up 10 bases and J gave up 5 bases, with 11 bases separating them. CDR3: CATYIRTGELFF. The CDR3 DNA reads TGTGCCACCTATATCAGGACCGGGGAGCTGTTTTTT.

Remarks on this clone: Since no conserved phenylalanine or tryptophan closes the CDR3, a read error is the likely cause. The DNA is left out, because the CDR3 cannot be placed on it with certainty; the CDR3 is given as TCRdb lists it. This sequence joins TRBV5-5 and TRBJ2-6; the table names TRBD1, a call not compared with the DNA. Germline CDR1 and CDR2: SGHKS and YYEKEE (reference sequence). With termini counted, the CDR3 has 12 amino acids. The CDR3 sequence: CASSLGTGAQIP.

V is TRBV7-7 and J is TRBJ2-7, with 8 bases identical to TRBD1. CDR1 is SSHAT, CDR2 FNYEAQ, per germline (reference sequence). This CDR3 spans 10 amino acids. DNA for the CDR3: TGCAGGACAGGGCTTTACGAGCAGTACGTC. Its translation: CRTGLYEQYV.

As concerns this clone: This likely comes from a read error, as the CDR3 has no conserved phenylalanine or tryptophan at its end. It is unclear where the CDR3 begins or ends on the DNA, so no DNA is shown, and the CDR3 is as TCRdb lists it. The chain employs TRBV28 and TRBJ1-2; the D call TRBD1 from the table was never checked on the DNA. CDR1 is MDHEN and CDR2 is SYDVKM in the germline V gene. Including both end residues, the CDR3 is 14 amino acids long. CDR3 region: CASSSSTAIYGYTS.

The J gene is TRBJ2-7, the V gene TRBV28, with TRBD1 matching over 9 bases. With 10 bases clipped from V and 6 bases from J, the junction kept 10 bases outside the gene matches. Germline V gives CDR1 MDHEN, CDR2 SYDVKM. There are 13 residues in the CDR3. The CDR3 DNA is TGTGCCATCTCGACAGGGGGGTCCCTCGAGCAGTACTTC. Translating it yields CAISTGGSLEQYF.

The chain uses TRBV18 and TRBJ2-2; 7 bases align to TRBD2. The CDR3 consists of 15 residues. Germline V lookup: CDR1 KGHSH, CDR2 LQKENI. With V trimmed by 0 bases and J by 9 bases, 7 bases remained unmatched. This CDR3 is CASSPPEGTTRELFF. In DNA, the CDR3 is TGTGCCAGCTCACCACCGGAGGGGACTACAAGGGAGCTGTTTTTT. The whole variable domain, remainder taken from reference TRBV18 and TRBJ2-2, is NAGVMQNPRHLVRRRGQEARLRCSPMKGHSHVYWYRQLPEEGLKFMVYLQKENIIDESGMPKERFSAEFPKEGPSILRIQQVVRGDSAAYFCASSPPEGTTRELFFGEGSRLTVL.

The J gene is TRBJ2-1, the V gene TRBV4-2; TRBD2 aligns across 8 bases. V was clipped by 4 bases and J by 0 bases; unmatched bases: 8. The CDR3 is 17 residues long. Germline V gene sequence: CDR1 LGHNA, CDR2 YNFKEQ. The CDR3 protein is CASSPLGSGDSYNEQFF. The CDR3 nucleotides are TGTGCCAGCAGCCCTCTTGGTAGCGGGGACTCCTACAATGAGCAGTTCTTC.

CDR3 sequence reads: CASSSRLAGGQETQYF. CDR3 sequence (DNA): TGTGCCAGCAGCTCTCGACTAGCGGGGGGTCAAGAGACCCAGTACTTC. The J gene is TRBJ2-5, the V gene TRBV7-2; 13 bases agree with TRBD2. This CDR3 comprises 16 residues. After removal of 4 bases from V and 2 bases from J, the junction contained 4 bases not matched to a gene. The germline CDR1 and CDR2 sequences are SGHTA and FQGNSA.

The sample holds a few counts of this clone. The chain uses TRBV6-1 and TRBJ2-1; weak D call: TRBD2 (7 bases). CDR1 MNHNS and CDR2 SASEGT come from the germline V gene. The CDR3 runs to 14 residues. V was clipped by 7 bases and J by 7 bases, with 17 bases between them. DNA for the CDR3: TGTGCCAGCATCGGTGGGGGGGGCCTTAATGAGCAGTTCTTC. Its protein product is CASIGGGGLNEQFF.

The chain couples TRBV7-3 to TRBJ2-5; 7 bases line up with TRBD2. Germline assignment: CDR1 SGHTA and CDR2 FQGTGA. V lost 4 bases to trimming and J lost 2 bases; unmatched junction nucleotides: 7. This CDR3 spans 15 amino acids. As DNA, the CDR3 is TGTGCCAGCAGCTCGTCGGGGGGAGCTCAAGAGACCCAGTACTTC. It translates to CASSSSGGAQETQYF. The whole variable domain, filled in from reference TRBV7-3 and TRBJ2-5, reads GAGVSQTPSNKVTEKGKYVELRCDPISGHTALYWYRQSLGQGPEFLIYFQGTGAADDSGLPNDRFFAVRPEGSVSTLKIQRTERGDSAVYLCASSSSGGAQETQYFGPGTRLLVL.

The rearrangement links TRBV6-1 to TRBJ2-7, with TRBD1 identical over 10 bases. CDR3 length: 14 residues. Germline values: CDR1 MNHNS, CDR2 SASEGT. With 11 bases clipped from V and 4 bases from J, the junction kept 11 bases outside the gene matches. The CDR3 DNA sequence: TGTGCCTCACAGAGGCCGGGACAGGGGTACGAGCAGTACTTC. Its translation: CASQRPGQGYEQYF.

CDR3 nucleotide sequence: TGTGCCAGCAGCAAACTACAGGGGGGTGACACTGAAGCTTTCTTT. It yields the protein CASSKLQGGDTEAFF. This rearrangement joins TRBV28 to TRBJ1-1; 8 bases agree with TRBD1. The V gene's germline CDR1 is MDHEN and CDR2 SYDVKM. CDR3 size: 15 residues. The trim removed 6 bases at V and 3 bases at J, leaving 9 bases unmatched.

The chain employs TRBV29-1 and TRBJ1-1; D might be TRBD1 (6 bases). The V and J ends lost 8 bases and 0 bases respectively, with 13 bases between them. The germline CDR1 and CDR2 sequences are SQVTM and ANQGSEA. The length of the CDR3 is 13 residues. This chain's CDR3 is CSLRTDLNTEAFF. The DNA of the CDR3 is TGCAGCCTTAGGACAGACTTGAACACTGAAGCTTTCTTT.

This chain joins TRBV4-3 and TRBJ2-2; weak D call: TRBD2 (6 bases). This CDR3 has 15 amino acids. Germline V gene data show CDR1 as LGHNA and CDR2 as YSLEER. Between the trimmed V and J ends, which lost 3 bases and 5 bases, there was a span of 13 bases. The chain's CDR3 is CASSQGLHSTGELFF. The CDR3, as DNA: TGCGCCAGCAGCCAGGGACTCCATTCTACCGGGGAGCTGTTTTTT.

The CDR3 reads CASSKPGQSCTF. The CDR3 nucleotides read TGTGCCAGTAGTAAACCGGGACAGAGTTGCACCTTC. V and J are TRBV19 and TRBJ1-2, with 7 bases that match TRBD1. V gave up 4 bases and J gave up 13 bases; unmatched junction bases: 9. CDR1 LNHDA and CDR2 SQIVND come from the germline V gene (reference sequence). The CDR3 is made up of 12 amino acids.

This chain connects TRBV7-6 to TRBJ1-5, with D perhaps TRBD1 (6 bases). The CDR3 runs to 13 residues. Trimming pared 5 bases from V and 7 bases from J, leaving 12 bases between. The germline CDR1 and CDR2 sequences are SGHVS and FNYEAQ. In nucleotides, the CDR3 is TGTGCCAGCAGCCCAGGGACATCCCAGCCCCAGCATTTT. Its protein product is CASSPGTSQPQHF.

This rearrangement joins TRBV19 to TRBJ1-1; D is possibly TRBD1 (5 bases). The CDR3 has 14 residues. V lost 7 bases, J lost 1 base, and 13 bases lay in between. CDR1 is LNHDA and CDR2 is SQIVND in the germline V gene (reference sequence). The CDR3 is CASNKTAENTEAFF. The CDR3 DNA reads TGTGCCAGTAATAAGACAGCCGAGAACACTGAAGCTTTCTTT.

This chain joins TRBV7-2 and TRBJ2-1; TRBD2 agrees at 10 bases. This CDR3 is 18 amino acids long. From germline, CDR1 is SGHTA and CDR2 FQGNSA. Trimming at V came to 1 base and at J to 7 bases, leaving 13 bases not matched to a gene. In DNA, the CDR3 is TGTGCCAGCAGCTTAGTGGTGTGGGGGCCTAGCGGGGGAAATGAGCAGTTCTTC. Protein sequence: CASSLVVWGPSGGNEQFF.